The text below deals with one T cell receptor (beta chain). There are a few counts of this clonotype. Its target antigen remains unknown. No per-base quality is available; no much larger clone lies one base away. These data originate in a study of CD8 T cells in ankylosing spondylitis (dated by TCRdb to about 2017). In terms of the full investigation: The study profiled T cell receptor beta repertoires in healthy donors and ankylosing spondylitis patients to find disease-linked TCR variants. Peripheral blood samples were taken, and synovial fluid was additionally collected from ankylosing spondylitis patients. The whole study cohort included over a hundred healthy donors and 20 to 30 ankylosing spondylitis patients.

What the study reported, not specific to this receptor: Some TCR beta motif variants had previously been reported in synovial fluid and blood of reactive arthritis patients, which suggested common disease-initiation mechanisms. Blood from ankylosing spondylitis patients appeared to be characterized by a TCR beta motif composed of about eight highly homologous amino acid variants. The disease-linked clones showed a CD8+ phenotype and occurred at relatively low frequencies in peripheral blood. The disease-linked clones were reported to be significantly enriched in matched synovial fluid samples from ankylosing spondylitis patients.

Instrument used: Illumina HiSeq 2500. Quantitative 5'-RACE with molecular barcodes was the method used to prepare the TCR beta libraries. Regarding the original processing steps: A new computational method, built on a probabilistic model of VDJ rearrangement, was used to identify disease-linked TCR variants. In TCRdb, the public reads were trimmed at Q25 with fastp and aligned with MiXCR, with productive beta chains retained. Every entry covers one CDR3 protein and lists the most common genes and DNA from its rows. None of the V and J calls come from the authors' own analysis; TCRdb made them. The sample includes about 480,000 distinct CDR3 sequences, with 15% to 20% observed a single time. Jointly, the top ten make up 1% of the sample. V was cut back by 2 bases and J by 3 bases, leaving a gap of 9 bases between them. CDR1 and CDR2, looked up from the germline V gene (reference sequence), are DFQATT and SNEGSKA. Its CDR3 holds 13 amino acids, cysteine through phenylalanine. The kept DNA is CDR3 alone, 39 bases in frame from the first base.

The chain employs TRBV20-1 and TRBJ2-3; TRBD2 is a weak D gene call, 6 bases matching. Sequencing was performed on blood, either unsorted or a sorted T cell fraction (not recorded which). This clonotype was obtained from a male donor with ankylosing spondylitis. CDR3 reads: CSARKGLTDTQYF. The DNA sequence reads TGCAGTGCTAGAAAGGGACTTACAGATACGCAGTATTTT.